Each of the 28 T cell receptor beta chains below was sequenced from the same sample in a study of molecular identifiers for immune sequencing clone quantification. TCRdb re-derived calls from the PCR reads in MiXCR, one entry per CDR3 protein. The sample has about 68,000 distinct CDR3 sequences; around 18% are singletons. Sequencing was done on a sample of naive CD8+ T cells from blood, with Jurkat cell RNA spiked in. Sample subset: FACS-sorted CD8+CD4-CCR7+CD45RA+ naive T cells. Source of these receptors: a human donor in good health. Some libraries in this study had Jurkat cell RNA spiked in.

The table lists this clonotype with many counts. This chain links TRBV6-1 with TRBJ1-2, with D uncertain. CDR1 and CDR2 from the germline V gene are MNHNS and SASEGT. Trimming took off 7 bases at V and 4 bases at J, with 13 bases between the two ends. CDR3 length: 13 amino acids. The CDR3 DNA is TGTGCCAGCACCCCCACCGGTAGCTATGGCTACACCTTC. It yields the protein CASTPTGSYGYTF.

This clonotype was recorded many times. The chain recombines TRBV2 with TRBJ2-3, with D maybe TRBD2 (6 bases). The CDR3 runs 14 residues. CDR1 SNHLY and CDR2 FYNNEI come from the germline V gene. Trimming stripped 11 bases from V and 2 bases from J, with 17 bases between. The CDR3 spells CASQVPSATDTQYF. The CDR3 DNA reads as TGTGCCTCCCAAGTCCCTAGCGCCACAGATACGCAGTATTTT.

This clonotype was counted at least ten times. The chain combines TRBV28 with TRBJ2-3; 7 bases match TRBD2. With V trimmed by 6 bases and J by 2 bases, 14 bases remained unmatched. The CDR3 is made up of 17 amino acids. CDR1 is MDHEN, CDR2 SYDVKM, per germline. This chain's CDR3 is CASRSRRERRLTDTQYF. As DNA, the CDR3 is TGTGCCAGCAGATCACGGCGGGAGCGGCGTCTCACAGATACGCAGTATTTT.

There are a few counts of this clonotype. The chain couples TRBV7-9 to TRBJ2-1; possibly TRBD2 for D (6 bases). The ends were cut back, 6 bases at V and 8 bases at J, with 20 bases in the middle. This CDR3 is built from 15 residues. The germline gives CDR1 SEHNR, CDR2 FQNEAQ (reference sequence). The CDR3 loop is CASSSTGDPLDEQFF. For the CDR3, the DNA is TGTGCCAGCAGTTCGACGGGGGACCCCTTGGATGAGCAGTTCTTC.

The table lists this clonotype with many counts. This chain uses TRBV11-1 with TRBJ1-1; perhaps TRBD1 as D (6 bases). V was trimmed by 5 bases and J by 2 bases, leaving 15 bases between them. Germline loops: CDR1 SGHAT, CDR2 FQDESV (reference sequence). This CDR3 spans 15 amino acids. The chain's CDR3 is CASSHWTEANTEAFF. CDR3 DNA: TGTGCCAGCAGCCATTGGACAGAAGCAAACACTGAAGCTTTCTTT. The full variable domain, rest sourced from reference TRBV11-1 and TRBJ1-1, is EAEVAQSPRYKITEKSQAVAFWCDPISGHATLYWYRQILGQGPELLVQFQDESVVDDSQLPKDRFSAERLKGVDSTLKIQPAELGDSAMYLCASSHWTEANTEAFFGQGTRLTVV.

Ten or more counts support this clonotype. The chain has TRBV27 and TRBJ2-3; 12 nucleotides align to TRBD2. V shed 0 bases, J shed 6 bases, and the junction held 4 bases outside the gene matches. In germline, CDR1 is MNHEY, CDR2 SMNVEV (reference sequence). The CDR3 is 16 amino acids. The CDR3, as DNA: TGTGCCAGCAGTTTATCGCTAGCGGGAGGGCCGGATACGCAGTATTTT. Protein product: CASSLSLAGGPDTQYF.

This clonotype was recorded many times. The chain uses TRBV23-1 and TRBJ2-2, with D perhaps matching TRBD1 (5 bases). TRBV23-1 is noted as an ORF with a role that remains uncertain. The CDR3 spans 14 residues. V lost 4 bases and J 6 bases, leaving 12 bases between the germline ends. The CDR3 loop reads CASSPTVRPGELFF. The CDR3 DNA is TGCGCCAGCAGTCCGACAGTCAGGCCCGGGGAGCTGTTTTTT.

The chain combines TRBV7-6 with TRBJ2-7, with D possibly being TRBD1 (7 bases). The CDR3 runs 15 residues. Germline V gene lookup returns CDR1 SGHVS and CDR2 FNYEAQ. The V end lost 5 bases, the J end lost 4 bases, and 18 bases lay between the germline ends. This CDR3 reads CASSPRQGGKYEQYF. CDR3 DNA sequence: TGTGCCAGCAGCCCCCGACAGGGAGGTAAATACGAGCAGTACTTC.

The table lists this clonotype with many counts. This chain joins TRBV11-2 and TRBJ2-3; possible D gene TRBD2, 5 bases. The CDR3 extends over 15 amino acids. Germline CDR1 SGHAT, CDR2 FQNNGV. Trimming shortened V by 1 base and J by 4 bases, and 12 bases separated the two germline ends. CDR3 sequence: CASSLVGSGADTQYF. The CDR3 region has the DNA TGTGCCAGCAGCTTAGTCGGCTCCGGGGCAGATACGCAGTATTTT.

There are many counts of this clonotype. V usage is TRBV5-1 and J usage is TRBJ2-7; D call uncertain. Germline V gene sequence: CDR1 SGHRS, CDR2 YFSETQ. The CDR3 has 14 residues. Between the trimmed V and J ends, which lost 4 bases and 0 bases, there was a span of 11 bases. The CDR3 coding sequence is TGCGCCAGCAGCCCCAACCAACCCTCCTACGAGCAGTACTTC. Translating gives CASSPNQPSYEQYF.

The chain links TRBV7-2 to TRBJ2-7; D is possibly TRBD2 (7 bases). CDR3 length equals 16 residues. Germline CDR1 SGHTA, CDR2 FQGNSA. Between the trimmed V and J ends, which lost 5 bases and 3 bases, there was a span of 20 bases. CDR3: CASSLGGGGHLYEQYF. The CDR3 region has the DNA TGTGCCAGCAGCCTGGGGGGGGGGGGGCACCTCTACGAGCAGTACTTC.

This clonotype has just one count. Given a much more abundant clone one base away, this may be a read error. The V gene is TRBV27, the J gene TRBJ2-1, with no clear D. The germline gives CDR1 MNHEY, CDR2 SMNVEV (reference sequence). The CDR3 length is 14 residues. V was pared by 6 bases and J by 2 bases, with 11 bases between. The CDR3 DNA reads TGTGCCAGCAGCATAGGACCAGCCTACAATGAGCAGTTCTTC. It yields the protein CASSIGPAYNEQFF.

A few counts support this clonotype. This may stem from a read error, because a much larger clone lies one nucleotide away. The chain carries TRBV20-1 and TRBJ2-3; 7 bases map to TRBD1. Germline V gene sequence: CDR1 DFQATT, CDR2 SNEGSKA (reference sequence). This CDR3 spans 15 amino acids. CDR3 amino acids: CSARDWDRLTDTQCF. The DNA for the CDR3 is TGCAGTGCTAGAGATTGGGACAGACTCACAGATACGCAGTGTTTT.

This clonotype showed up many times. This rearrangement joins TRBV7-2 to TRBJ2-7; 7 positions match TRBD2. Germline CDR1 is SGHTA and CDR2 is FQGNSA. Trimming removed 3 bases from V and 0 bases from J; junction bases left unmatched: 2. This CDR3 is built from 14 residues. The CDR3: CASSFGGSSYEQYF. CDR3 sequence (DNA): TGTGCCAGCAGCTTTGGCGGGAGCTCCTACGAGCAGTACTTC.

About this clonotype: This clone may be a read error of a much larger clone one base away. This chain links TRBV12-3 or TRBV12-4 with TRBJ1-1, with D maybe TRBD1 (6 bases). The CDR3 runs to 15 residues. V gave up 8 bases and J gave up 0 bases, with 16 bases separating them. The CDR3 here is CASEQAGTMNTEAFF. CDR3 coding DNA: TGTGCCAGCGAGCAGGCCGGGACAATGAACACTGAAGCTTTCTTT.

The V call is TRBV5-4, the J call TRBJ2-7; TRBD2 aligns across 7 bases. The CDR3 consists of 15 residues. Trimming removed 0 bases from V and 1 base from J; junction bases left unmatched: 4. Germline V CDR1 and CDR2: SGHNT, YYREEE (reference sequence). DNA for the CDR3: TGTGCCAGCAGCTTGGTCGGGGGGAGTTCCTACGAGCAGTACTTC. This sequence encodes CASSLVGGSSYEQYF.

This clonotype was seen many times. CDR3 sequence (DNA): TGCGCCAGCAGCTTGGGACGGCTCGGGGATTACGAGCAGTACTTC. Encoded protein: CASSLGRLGDYEQYF. The chain is built from TRBV5-1 and TRBJ2-7; a possible D gene is TRBD2 (5 bases). Germline assignment: CDR1 SGHRS and CDR2 YFSETQ. Trimming took off 0 bases at V and 4 bases at J, with 14 bases between the two ends. This CDR3 region has 15 residues.

The chain employs TRBV9 and TRBJ1-3, with TRBD1 matching over 7 bases. The CDR3 is 16 amino acids. Trimming took 0 bases from V and 4 from J; bases not matched to a gene: 7. Looked up from germline, CDR1 is SGDLS and CDR2 is YYNGEE. In DNA, the CDR3 is TGTGCCAGCAGCGTAGAGACGGGGACAGCAGGAAACACCATATATTTT. Translated, it gives CASSVETGTAGNTIYF. Using reference TRBV9 and TRBJ1-3 for the parts outside the CDR3, the full variable domain is DSGVTQTPKHLITATGQRVTLRCSPRSGDLSVYWYQQSLDQGLQFLIQYYNGEERAKGNILERFSAQQFPDLHSELNLSSLELGDSALYFCASSVETGTAGNTIYFGEGSWLTVV.

At least ten counts were recorded for this clonotype. The V and J genes are TRBV20-1 and TRBJ2-7; 8 positions agree with TRBD1. Germline-derived CDR1 and CDR2 are DFQATT and SNEGSKA (reference sequence). Trimming removed 4 bases from V and 0 bases from J; junction bases left unmatched: 5. The CDR3 spans 14 residues. CDR3 DNA sequence: TGCAGTGCTATCAGGGGGCCGGGCTCCTACGAGCAGTACTTC. The encoded protein is CSAIRGPGSYEQYF.

J is TRBJ2-7 and V is TRBV6-5; D gene ambiguous. CDR3 size: 14 residues. Germline values: CDR1 MNHEY, CDR2 SVGAGI. The ends were cut back, 4 bases at V and 1 base at J, with 11 bases in the middle. CDR3 nucleotide sequence: TGTGCCAGCAGTTGGGGTGAGTCGTCCTACGAGCAGTACTTC. Translating gives CASSWGESSYEQYF.

This clonotype has ten or more counts. The V call is TRBV29-1, the J call TRBJ2-2, with TRBD1 as a possible D gene (5 bases). Germline loops: CDR1 SQVTM, CDR2 ANQGSEA. The V and J ends lost 6 bases and 5 bases respectively, with 10 bases between them. This CDR3 is 12 amino acids long. DNA for the CDR3: TGCAGCGTCATAAGGGGAACCGGGGAGCTGTTTTTT. As protein: CSVIRGTGELFF.

In its sample, this clonotype was seen many times. The chain recombines TRBV15 with TRBJ2-7; possibly TRBD1 or TRBD2 for D (5 bases each). The CDR3 contains 15 residues. Trimming took off 0 bases at V and 5 bases at J, with 14 bases between the two ends. The germline V gene encodes CDR1 LNHNV and CDR2 YYDKDF (reference sequence). The CDR3 sequence: CATSRDLQGRDEQYF. As DNA, the CDR3 is TGTGCCACCAGCAGAGATTTGCAGGGACGGGACGAGCAGTACTTC. The complete variable domain, with remaining parts taken from reference TRBV15 and TRBJ2-7, reads DAMVIQNPRYQVTQFGKPVTLSCSQTLNHNVMYWYQQKSSQAPKLLFHYYDKDFNNEADTPDNFQSRRPNTSFCFLDIRSPGLGDTAMYLCATSRDLQGRDEQYFGPGTRLTVT.

This clonotype has at least ten counts. V usage is TRBV7-3 and J usage is TRBJ2-3; 10 bases are shared with TRBD1. Germline V lookup: CDR1 SGHTA, CDR2 FQGTGA. The CDR3 length is 17 residues. V trimming: 5 bases; J trimming: 2 bases; junction bases outside the gene matches: 10. In DNA, the CDR3 is TGTGCCAGCAGCCCTCACACCGGGACAGGGGTCACAGATACGCAGTATTTT. It is translated as CASSPHTGTGVTDTQYF.

Concerning this clonotype itself: With a much larger clone just one base away, this may be a read error. V usage is TRBV27 and J usage is TRBJ1-1; D unclear. CDR1 and CDR2 (germline): MNHEY, SMNVEV (reference sequence). Trimming took off 6 bases at V and 4 bases at J, with 15 bases between the two ends. This CDR3 comprises 14 residues. CDR3 loop: CASRVQRAITEAFF. CDR3 in DNA: TGTGCCAGCAGGGTACAGAGGGCGATCACTGAAGCTTTCTTT.

On this clonotype: One base away lies a much larger clone, so this may be a sequencing read error. The rearrangement uses TRBV29-1 and TRBJ2-7; D is undetermined. Trimming shortened V by 4 bases and J by 0 bases, and 10 bases separated the two germline ends. Per the germline V gene, CDR1 is SQVTM and CDR2 is ANQGSEA. This CDR3 is 13 amino acids long. The CDR3 coding sequence is TGCAGCGTTGCCGGGCAGCACTCCTACGAGCAGTACTTC. This encodes CSVAGQHSYEQYF.

V and J are TRBV27 and TRBJ2-1; weak D call: TRBD1 (5 bases). The CDR3 covers 12 residues. With 1 base removed from V and 9 bases from J, the gap between germline ends came to 7 bases. Germline V gene data show CDR1 as MNHEY and CDR2 as SMNVEV (reference sequence). In nucleotides, the CDR3 is TGTGCCAGCAGTTTATTGGGGCGTGAGCAGTTCTTC. The encoded protein is CASSLLGREQFF.

This clonotype was observed many times. The chain couples TRBV29-1 to TRBJ2-3; 7 bases fit TRBD2. The germline gives CDR1 SQVTM, CDR2 ANQGSEA. After removal of 3 bases from V and 8 bases from J, the junction contained 17 bases not matched to a gene. The CDR3 runs 16 residues. CDR3 nucleotides: TGCAGCGTTGATAATGGACTAGACCGAATATTGGGTACGCAGTATTTT. Translation: CSVDNGLDRILGTQYF.

This clonotype was picked up a small number of times. A much larger clone differs from this one at a single base, so this may be a read error. The rearrangement links TRBV12-5 to TRBJ2-5; TRBD1 or TRBD2 may be the D gene (6 bases each). This CDR3 has 16 amino acids. Germline values: CDR1 LGHNT, CDR2 FRNRAP. The CDR3 DNA sequence: TGTGCTAGTGGTTTGGGCCGCCTCGGGGGCCAAGAGGCCCAGTACTTC. This gives the protein CASGLGRLGGQEAQYF.